This is a list of T cell receptor beta chains from one sample in a study. TCRdb reanalysed the 5' RACE reads using MiXCR and keeps one entry per CDR3 protein. The data contain more than 9,500 distinct CDR3 sequences, roughly half of them singletons. Source material: tumor-infiltrating Tregs sorted from the breast tumor. The receptor source for this set is a female donor with breast cancer. Each CDR3 is given with its conserved first and last residue. Each record gives: J gene, D gene, V gene, clone size, CDR3 DNA, CDR3 protein. D genes are given only for firm matches. Clone size is shown for a subset of rows, as once, few, many or a class of expanded clone.

>TRBJ1-1|NA|TRBV12-3/TRBV12-4|NA
TGTGCCAGCAGTGTCGCAGAGAACACTGAAGCTTTCTTT
CASSVAENTEAFF
>TRBJ2-7|NA|TRBV5-1|NA
TGCGCCAGCAGCTTGGGCGAGTCCTACGAGCAGTACTTC
CASSLGESYEQYF
>TRBJ2-3|TRBD1|TRBV9|few
TGTGCCAGCAGCGCCCGGACAGGGTCCGGAGCAGATACGCAGTATTTT
CASSARTGSGADTQYF
>TRBJ1-4|NA|TRBV4-3|few
TGCGCCAGCAGCCAGGACGAAAAGACGGAAAAACTGTTTTTT
CASSQDEKTEKLFF
>TRBJ2-3|TRBD1|TRBV5-5|NA
TGTGCCAGCACGTTTGGACCCGACAGGGGGCTTGATACGCAGTATTTT
CASTFGPDRGLDTQYF
>TRBJ2-1|NA|TRBV7-2|NA
TGTGCCAGCAGCTTAGCTTCTGGGTCACACAATGAGCAGTTCTTC
CASSLASGSHNEQFF
>TRBJ2-2|TRBD1|TRBV6-5|NA
TGTGCCAGCAATAGACGGGACAGAAGAACGAACACCGGGGAGCTGTTTTTT
CASNRRDRRTNTGELFF
>TRBJ2-1|TRBD2|TRBV5-1|once
TGCGCCAGCAGCTTGGTAGGACTAGCTTCGGTTGAGCAGTTCTTC
CASSLVGLASVEQFF
>TRBJ1-1|TRBD1|TRBV5-4|NA
TGTGCCAGCAGGGTGACAGGGTCTACTGAAGCTTTCTTT
CASRVTGSTEAFF
>TRBJ1-4|NA|TRBV6-2/TRBV6-3|few
TGTGCCAGCAGTTATGGAGCTGAAAAACTGTTTTTT
CASSYGAEKLFF
>TRBJ1-2|NA|TRBV4-2|few
TGTGCCAGCAGCCAATCAACCTATGGCTACACCTTC
CASSQSTYGYTF
>TRBJ1-4|NA|TRBV29-1|NA
TGCAGCGTTGTCATCCACTTACGACTTGGTGAAAAACTGTTTTTT
CSVVIHLRLGEKLFF
>TRBJ2-1|TRBD2|TRBV10-3|NA
TGTGCCATCGAAGGGGGCCTAGCGGGAGACGGTGAGCAGTTCTTC
CAIEGGLAGDGEQFF
>TRBJ2-3|NA|TRBV4-2|few
TGTGCCAGCAGCCAATGGGCGAACACAGATACGCAGTATTTT
CASSQWANTDTQYF
>TRBJ2-2|NA|TRBV29-1|NA
TGCAGCGGCAGGTCTGGAGAGGAGGAGCTGTTTTTT
CSGRSGEEELFF
>TRBJ2-6|NA|TRBV18|few
TGTGCCAGCTCACCAGTCCGGGAAGCTGGGGCCAACGTCCTGACTTTC
CASSPVREAGANVLTF
>TRBJ1-2|NA|TRBV6-2/TRBV6-3|NA
TGTGCCAGCAGTTACGCGAGTGGGTCCGGGTATGGCTACACCTTC
CASSYASGSGYGYTF
>TRBJ2-1|NA|TRBV7-9|NA
TGTGCCAGCAGCTTATTAATTTTTCACTCCCAACAGAACAATGAGCAGTTCTTC
CASSLLIFHSQQNNEQFF
>TRBJ2-1|NA|TRBV7-7|NA
TGTGCTAGCAGCTCCGGGCCGAACAATGAGCAGTTCTTC
CASSSGPNNEQFF
>TRBJ2-7|TRBD1|TRBV7-7|NA
TGTGCTAGCAGCTTAGATCTGGACAGGTCCTACGAGCAGTACTTC
CASSLDLDRSYEQYF
>TRBJ1-1|NA|TRBV5-1|NA
TGCGCCAGCAGCTCAAACTCCGGCGGGGTTCTGAACACTGAAGCTTTCTTT
CASSSNSGGVLNTEAFF
>TRBJ2-5|NA|TRBV20-1|NA
TGCAGTGCGAAGGGACTGGCACCGGAGACCCAGTACTTC
CSAKGLAPETQYF
>TRBJ2-1|NA|TRBV5-1|NA
TGCGCCAGCAGCTCCGGGACTTCTAACAATGAGCAGTTCTTC
CASSSGTSNNEQFF
>TRBJ1-1|TRBD1|TRBV6-5|NA
TGTGCCAGCAGTAAGACAGGGGGCGGGGAAGCTTTCTTT
CASSKTGGGEAFF
>TRBJ1-4|TRBD1|TRBV20-1|NA
TGCAGTGCTAGAGATCCCCGGACAGGGACAAATGAAAAACTGTTTTTT
CSARDPRTGTNEKLFF
>TRBJ2-1|NA|TRBV2|few
TGTGCCAGCAGGGAACGGGCAATGACGGGAGAGGTTGAGCAGTTCTTC
CASRERAMTGEVEQFF
>TRBJ2-1|NA|TRBV12-3/TRBV12-4|large
TGTGCCAGCAGTTTGTCCCAGCTGGAGTTCTTC
CASSLSQLEFF
>TRBJ1-1|TRBD1|TRBV7-6|NA
TGTGCCAGCAGCACTCGCGGGAAGGGGGCAAACACTGAAGCTTTCTTT
CASSTRGKGANTEAFF
>TRBJ2-7|TRBD2|TRBV20-1|once
TGCAGTGCTCAGCCCCCACTAGCGGGATTTTACGAGCAGTACTTC
CSAQPPLAGFYEQYF
>TRBJ1-2|NA|TRBV20-1|NA
TGCAGTGCTAAGACGACAGGCCTAACCTATGGCTACACCTTC
CSAKTTGLTYGYTF
>TRBJ1-2|NA|TRBV7-2|NA
TGTGCCAGCAGCCCCGGACCGATTAACTATGGCTACACCTTC
CASSPGPINYGYTF
>TRBJ1-6|TRBD1|TRBV12-3/TRBV12-4|few
TGTGCCAGCAGACTGACAGGGGGGCATTCACCCCTCCACTTT
CASRLTGGHSPLHF
>TRBJ2-3|TRBD2|TRBV29-1|few
TGCAGCGTTGTCGGGGGGGAGGATACGCAGTATTTT
CSVVGGEDTQYF
>TRBJ1-1|NA|TRBV20-1|few
TGCAGTGCTAGAGATTTACGGGTTTCGAATACTGAAGCTTTCTTT
CSARDLRVSNTEAFF
>TRBJ2-2|TRBD2|TRBV6-2/TRBV6-3|NA
TGTGCCAGCATCGGACTAGGATTCACCGGGGAGCTGTTTTTT
CASIGLGFTGELFF
>TRBJ1-1|NA|TRBV7-2|NA
TGTGCCAGCAGCCCGGGGCCGGTTATTGCCGAAGCTTTCTTT
CASSPGPVIAEAFF
>TRBJ2-1|TRBD2|TRBV20-1|few
TGCAGTCCAACCGGGGGGGGAGAGCAGTTCTTC
CSPTGGGEQFF
>TRBJ2-5|NA|TRBV7-6|NA
TGTGCCAGCAGCTTAGCCGGGCGTTTCGGATACCAAGAGACCCAGTACTTC
CASSLAGRFGYQETQYF
>TRBJ2-3|NA|TRBV5-1|NA
TGCGCCAGCAGTTTGGTCGGCGGTAGCGGCACAGATACGCAGTATTTT
CASSLVGGSGTDTQYF
>TRBJ1-6|TRBD1|TRBV4-1|few
TGCGCCAGCAGCCAAGTCAGGGGACAGGGGAATTCACCCCTCCACTTT
CASSQVRGQGNSPLHF